This T cell receptor beta chain is drawn from a study of early T cells in non-severe SARS-CoV-2 infection (dated by TCRdb to 2020 to 2022). About the investigation overall: Bulk RNA from unsorted whole blood was used for TCR sequencing, so alpha and beta chains could not be paired. Study-wide findings and limitations: Matching against VDJdb was skewed toward anti-spike CD8 responses, likely underestimated virus-specific expansions, and missed private and CD4 specificities.

This clonotype was found many times. The antigen this receptor binds is unknown. Per-base quality was not reported, and no clone a single base away is much larger than it. The CDR3 runs 13 amino acids, cysteine and phenylalanine included. Just the 39-base CDR3 DNA is kept, in frame starting at base 1. As encoded in the germline V gene, CDR1 is SGHAT while CDR2 is FQNNGV. V trim: 3 bases; J trim: 4 bases; unmatched bases: 1. The library was built by means of 5' RACE. Instrument on record: NextSeq 500. To correct for sequencing error and PCR bias, the TCR library protocol tagged individual cDNA molecules with unique molecular identifiers. Both TCR alpha and beta chains were sequenced, and tight co-correlation was observed between alpha and beta sequence abundances in each sample. The published analysis was carried out like this. V gene, J gene and CDR3 annotation of TCR sequences was performed with Decombinator V4. TCRs were defined as expanded if a significant change between any two time points was detected under a Poisson model with p below 0.0001. TCR abundances were normalised to the total number of TCRs sequenced per sample and expressed as counts per million. MAIT TCRs were defined by TRAV1-2 paired with TRAJ12, TRAJ20 or TRAJ33, and iNKT TCRs by TRAV10 paired with TRAJ18. VDJdb, accessed 1 November 2021, was searched for CMV, EBV and SARS-CoV-2 annotated TCRs, with TCRs annotated for multiple antigens excluded. TCRdb's own reprocessing of the public reads used fastp at Q25 and MiXCR and kept productive beta chains. Rows with one shared CDR3 protein collapse into an entry with the most common genes and DNA. TCRdb assigned the V and J calls; the authors' analysis was not used. This sample lists 25,000 to 35,000 distinct CDR3 sequences; roughly 5.4% were detected once. In total, the top ten clones hold 3.5% of the sample.

The study was a case-control design nested within a healthcare worker cohort in London, UK, with weekly nasopharyngeal swab PCR tests and blood sampling. Healthcare workers were enrolled in the week of the UK lockdown, from 23 to 31 March 2020, and were followed every week for up to roughly 15 weeks. This receptor was taken from an adult who was a healthcare worker with PCR-confirmed SARS-CoV-2 infection or an uninfected control (not recorded which). The sequencing input was whole blood. This receptor chain uses TRBV11-2 and TRBJ2-5, with TRBD2 matching 8 junction bases. The sequenced DNA: TGTGCCAGCAGCTTCGGGGGGGGAGAGACCCAGTACTTC. It codes for CASSFGGGETQYF.